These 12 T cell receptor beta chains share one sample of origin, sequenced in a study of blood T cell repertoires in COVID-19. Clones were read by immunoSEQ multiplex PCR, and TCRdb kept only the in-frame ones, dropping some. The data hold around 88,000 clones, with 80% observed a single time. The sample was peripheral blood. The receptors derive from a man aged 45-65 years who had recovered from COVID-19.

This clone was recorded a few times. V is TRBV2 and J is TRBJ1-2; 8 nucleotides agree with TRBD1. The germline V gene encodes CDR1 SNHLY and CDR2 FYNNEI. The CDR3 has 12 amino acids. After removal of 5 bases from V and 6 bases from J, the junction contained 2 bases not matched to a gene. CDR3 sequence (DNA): TGTGCCAGCAGTTGGGACAGGAATGGCTACACCTTC. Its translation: CASSWDRNGYTF.

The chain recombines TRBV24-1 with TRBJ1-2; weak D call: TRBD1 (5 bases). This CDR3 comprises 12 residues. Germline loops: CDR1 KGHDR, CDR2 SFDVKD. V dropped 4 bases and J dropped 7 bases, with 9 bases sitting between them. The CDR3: CATSEGVAGYTF. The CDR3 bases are TGTGCCACCAGTGAAGGGGTTGCTGGCTACACCTTC.

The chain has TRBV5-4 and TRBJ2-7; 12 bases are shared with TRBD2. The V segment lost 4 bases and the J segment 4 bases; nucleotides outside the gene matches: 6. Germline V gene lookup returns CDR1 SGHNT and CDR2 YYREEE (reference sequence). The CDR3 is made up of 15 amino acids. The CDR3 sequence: CASSQTSGGLYEQYF. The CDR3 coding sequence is TGTGCCAGCAGCCAAACTAGCGGGGGGCTGTACGAGCAGTACTTC. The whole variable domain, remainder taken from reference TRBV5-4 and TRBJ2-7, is ETGVTQSPTHLIKTRGQQVTLRCSSQSGHNTVSWYQQALGQGPQFIFQYYREEENGRGNFPPRFSGLQFPNYSSELNVNALELDDSALYLCASSQTSGGLYEQYFGPGTRLTVT.

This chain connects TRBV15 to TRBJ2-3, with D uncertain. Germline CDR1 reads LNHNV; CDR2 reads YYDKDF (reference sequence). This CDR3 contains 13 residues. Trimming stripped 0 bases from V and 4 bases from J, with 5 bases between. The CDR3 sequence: CATSREYADTQYF. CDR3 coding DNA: TGTGCCACCAGCAGAGAGTATGCAGATACGCAGTATTTT.

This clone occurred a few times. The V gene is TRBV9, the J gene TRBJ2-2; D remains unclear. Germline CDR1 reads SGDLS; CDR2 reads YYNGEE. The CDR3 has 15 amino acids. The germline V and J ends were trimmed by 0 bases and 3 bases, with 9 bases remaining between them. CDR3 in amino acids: CASSVGSSYTGELFF. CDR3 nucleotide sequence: TGTGCCAGCAGCGTAGGTTCCAGTTACACCGGGGAGCTGTTTTTT.

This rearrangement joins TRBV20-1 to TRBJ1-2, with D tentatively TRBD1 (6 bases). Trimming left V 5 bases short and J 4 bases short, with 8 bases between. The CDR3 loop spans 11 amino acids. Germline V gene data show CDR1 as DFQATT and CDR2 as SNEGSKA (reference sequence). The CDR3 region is CSAPGVYGYTF. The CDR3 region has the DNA TGCAGTGCTCCAGGGGTCTATGGCTACACCTTC.

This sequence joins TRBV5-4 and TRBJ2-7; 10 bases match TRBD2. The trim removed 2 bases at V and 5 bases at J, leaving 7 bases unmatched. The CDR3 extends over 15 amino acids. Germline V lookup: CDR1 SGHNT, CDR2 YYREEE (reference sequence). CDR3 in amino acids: CASSFTSGVWNEQYF. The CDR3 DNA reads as TGTGCCAGCAGCTTTACTAGCGGGGTTTGGAACGAGCAGTACTTC.

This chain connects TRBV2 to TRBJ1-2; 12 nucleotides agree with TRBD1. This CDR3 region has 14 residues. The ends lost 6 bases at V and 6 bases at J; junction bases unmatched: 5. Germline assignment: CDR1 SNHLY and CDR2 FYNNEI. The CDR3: CASSLGTGGDGYTF. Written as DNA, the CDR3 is TGTGCCAGCAGCTTGGGGACAGGGGGCGATGGCTACACCTTC.

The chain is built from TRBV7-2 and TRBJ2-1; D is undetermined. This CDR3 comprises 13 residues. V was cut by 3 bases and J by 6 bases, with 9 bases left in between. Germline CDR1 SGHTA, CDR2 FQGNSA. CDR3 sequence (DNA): TGTGCCAGCAGCTTTCGCGGCGCCAATGAGCAGTTCTTC. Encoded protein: CASSFRGANEQFF.

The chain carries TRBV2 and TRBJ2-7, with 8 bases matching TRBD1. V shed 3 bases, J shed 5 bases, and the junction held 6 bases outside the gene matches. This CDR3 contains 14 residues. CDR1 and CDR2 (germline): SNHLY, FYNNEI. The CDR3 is CASSEPQGAHEQYF. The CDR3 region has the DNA TGTGCCAGCAGTGAGCCGCAGGGGGCCCACGAGCAGTACTTC.

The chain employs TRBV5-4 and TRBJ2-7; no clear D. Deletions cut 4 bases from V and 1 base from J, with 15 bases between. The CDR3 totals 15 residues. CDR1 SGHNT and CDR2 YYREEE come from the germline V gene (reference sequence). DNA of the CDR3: TGTGCCAGCAGCCCCGAGGTAGGCTCTTCCTACGAGCAGTACTTC. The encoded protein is CASSPEVGSSYEQYF.

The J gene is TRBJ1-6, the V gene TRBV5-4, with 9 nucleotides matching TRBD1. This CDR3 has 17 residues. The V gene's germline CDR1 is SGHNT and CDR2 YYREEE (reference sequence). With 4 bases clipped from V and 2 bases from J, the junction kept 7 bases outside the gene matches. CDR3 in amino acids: CASSRGQGKPYNSPLHF. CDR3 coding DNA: TGTGCCAGCAGCCGGGGACAGGGCAAACCCTATAATTCACCCCTCCACTTT.